The clone carrying this T cell receptor beta chain has just a few counts. Its antigen is undetermined. Trimming cost V 7 bases and J 0 bases, with 12 bases left between them. This CDR3 region has 14 residues. Germline CDR1 reads MNHEY; CDR2 reads SVGEGT. This entry comes from a study of T cell repertoires in cytomegalovirus infection. TCRdb redid the calling of the reads with MiXCR, one entry per CDR3 protein. The sample holds around 490,000 distinct CDR3 sequences, about 25% seen once. The study, taken as a whole, reports: The study identified carriers of CMV plus the relevant HLA from cumulative public TCR beta family frequency. HLA-C-restricted, CMV-specific TCR beta clonotypes were dominant ex vivo.

This receptor was obtained from a human donor in good health (CMV status not recorded). Some clones in this sample may be carry-over from other donors' samples. The sample comprised PBMCs. V usage is TRBV6-2 or TRBV6-3 and J usage is TRBJ1-1; perhaps TRBD1 as D (6 bases). The CDR3 here is CASIMDSMNTEAFF. CDR3 nucleotides: TGTGCCAGCATCATGGACAGTATGAACACTGAAGCTTTCTTT.